Listed below are T cell receptor beta chains from one sample, sequenced in a study of blood T cell repertoires in COVID-19. Repertoires were generated with immunoSEQ multiplex PCR, while TCRdb's copy carries only in-frame clones and drops some. The sample includes 80,000 to 100,000 clones, about 85% seen only once; the top ten take 4% to 5.5%. The sequenced sample was peripheral blood. The receptor set was obtained from a man aged 70 or older with acute or convalescent COVID-19. Both conserved end residues are part of each CDR3. D genes are given only for firm matches. Not every row has a clone size; where given, it reads once, few, many or a size class.

TRBD1 | TRBJ2-7 | once | TRBV28 | TGTGCCAGCAGTTTAACGGGACAGGGGTCCGAGCAGTACTTC | CASSLTGQGSEQYF
TRBD2 | TRBJ2-5 | few | TRBV10-3 | TGTGCCATCAGTGAGAAGACTAGCGGTGGGACCCAGTACTTC | CAISEKTSGGTQYF
. | TRBJ1-1 | . | TRBV7-2 | TGTGCCAGCAGCTTGGAGGGGGGGCTGGGCACTGAAGCTTTCTTT | CASSLEGGLGTEAFF
. | TRBJ1-6 | . | TRBV19 | TGTGCCAGTAGGACATCTGGCTCCTATAATTCACCCCTCCACTTT | CASRTSGSYNSPLHF
. | TRBJ2-3 | . | TRBV5-1 | TGCGCCAGCAGCTTAGGGGTAGATACAGATACGCAGTATTTT | CASSLGVDTDTQYF
. | TRBJ2-3 | . | TRBV5-1 | TGCGCCAGCAGGCCGACGGGTGATACGCAGTATTTT | CASRPTGDTQYF
. | TRBJ1-1 | . | TRBV28 | TGTGCCAGCAGTCTGGGTGACAGGAACACTGAAGCTTTCTTT | CASSLGDRNTEAFF
. | TRBJ2-3 | . | TRBV9 | TGTGCCAGCAGCGTTTATCCGGGAGTCACAGATACGCAGTATTTT | CASSVYPGVTDTQYF
TRBD1 | TRBJ1-6 | . | TRBV30 | TGTGCCTGGAGCCAGGGGGAATACTCACCCCTCCACTTT | CAWSQGEYSPLHF
TRBD1 | TRBJ1-2 | . | TRBV7-9 | TGTGCCAGCAGATCTGACAGGGCAGCTAACTATGGCTACACCTTC | CASRSDRAANYGYTF
. | TRBJ2-2 | . | TRBV30 | TGTGCCTGGATGGCGGGCAGAAGCACCGGGGAGCTGTTTTTT | CAWMAGRSTGELFF
. | TRBJ1-1 | . | TRBV27 | TGTGCCAGCAGTTTACAGGGTTGGAACACTGAAGCTTTCTTT | CASSLQGWNTEAFF
. | TRBJ2-5 | . | TRBV27 | TGTGCCAGCAGTTTAGGGCAGGGAAGAGAGACCCAGTACTTC | CASSLGQGRETQYF
TRBD2 | TRBJ2-2 | . | TRBV3-1/TRBV3-2 | TGTGCCAGCAGCCAACTCCTTGGCGGGACTAGCGGGGGGGAGCTGTTTTTT | CASSQLLGGTSGGELFF
TRBD2 | TRBJ2-7 | few | TRBV3-1/TRBV3-2 | TGTGCCAGCAGCCACGGCGGGGGGACAATTTACGAGCAGTACTTC | CASSHGGGTIYEQYF
. | TRBJ1-1 | . | TRBV9 | TGTGCCAGCAGCGCGGTACAGGGTATAGGCACTGAAGCTTTCTTT | CASSAVQGIGTEAFF
TRBD1 | TRBJ1-2 | . | TRBV6-5 | TGTGCCAGCCGGAACCAGGGGGCCATTGGGTATGGCTACACCTTC | CASRNQGAIGYGYTF
. | TRBJ1-2 | . | TRBV5-1 | TGCGCCAGCAGCTTGGAAGTCCAGAACTATGGCTACACCTTC | CASSLEVQNYGYTF
. | TRBJ1-5 | . | TRBV28 | TGTGCCAGCAGTTTTGGGGAGCTTCAGCCCCAGCATTTT | CASSFGELQPQHF
. | TRBJ2-3 | . | TRBV10-3 | TGTGCCATCAGTGAGGGACGGGAAACGACAGATACGCAGTATTTT | CAISEGRETTDTQYF
TRBD2 | TRBJ2-1 | . | TRBV4-2 | TGTGCCAGCAGCCAAGAGCCTAGCGGGGGGCAAAAGTCGGGGAATGAGCAGTTCTTC | CASSQEPSGGQKSGNEQFF
TRBD2 | TRBJ2-2 | . | TRBV2 | TGTGCCAGCGGGGAGCGGGAGATTTCCACCGGGGAGCTGTTTTTT | CASGEREISTGELFF
TRBD1 | TRBJ2-7 | once | TRBV6-5 | TGTGCCAGCAGTTACTCAGGACAGGTTACCTACGAGCAGTACTTC | CASSYSGQVTYEQYF
. | TRBJ2-2 | . | TRBV5-1 | TGCGCCAGCAGCCCCGAGGCGAACACCGGGGAGCTGTTTTTT | CASSPEANTGELFF
TRBD1 | TRBJ2-1 | . | TRBV5-1 | TGCGCCAGCAGCTTGGAGGACAGGAGCTACAATGAGCAGTTCTTC | CASSLEDRSYNEQFF
TRBD2 | TRBJ2-5 | once | TRBV7-2 | TGTGCCAGCAGCAGACTAGCGGGGGGGCAGGAGACCCAGTACTTC | CASSRLAGGQETQYF
TRBD2 | TRBJ2-1 | . | TRBV5-1 | TGCGCCAGCAGCCTAAGCGGGGGGCCGCACAATGAGCAGTTCTTC | CASSLSGGPHNEQFF
TRBD1 | TRBJ1-1 | . | TRBV5-4 | TGTGCCAGCAGGGCGGGACAGGGAACGAACACTGAAGCTTTCTTT | CASRAGQGTNTEAFF
TRBD2 | TRBJ2-3 | . | TRBV20-1 | TGCAGTGCTAGTGCCTCTTTCGTGACTAGCAGTAGCACAGATACGCAGTATTTT | CSASASFVTSSSTDTQYF